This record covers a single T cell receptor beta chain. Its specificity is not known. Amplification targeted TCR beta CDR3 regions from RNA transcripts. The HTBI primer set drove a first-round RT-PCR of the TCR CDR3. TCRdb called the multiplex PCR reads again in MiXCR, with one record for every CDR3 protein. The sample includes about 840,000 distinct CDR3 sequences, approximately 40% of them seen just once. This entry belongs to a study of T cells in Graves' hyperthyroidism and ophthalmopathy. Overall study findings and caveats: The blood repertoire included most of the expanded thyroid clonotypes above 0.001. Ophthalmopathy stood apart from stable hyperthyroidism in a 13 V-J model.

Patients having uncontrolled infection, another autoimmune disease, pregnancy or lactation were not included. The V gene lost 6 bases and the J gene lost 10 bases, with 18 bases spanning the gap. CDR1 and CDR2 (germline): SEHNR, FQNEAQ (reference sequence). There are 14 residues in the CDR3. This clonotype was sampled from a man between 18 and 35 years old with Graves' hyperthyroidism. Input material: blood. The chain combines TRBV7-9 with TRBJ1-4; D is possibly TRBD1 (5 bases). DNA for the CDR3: TGTGCCAGCAGTTGGGGGGAGACCCCCAGAAAACTGTTTTTT. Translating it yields CASSWGETPRKLFF.